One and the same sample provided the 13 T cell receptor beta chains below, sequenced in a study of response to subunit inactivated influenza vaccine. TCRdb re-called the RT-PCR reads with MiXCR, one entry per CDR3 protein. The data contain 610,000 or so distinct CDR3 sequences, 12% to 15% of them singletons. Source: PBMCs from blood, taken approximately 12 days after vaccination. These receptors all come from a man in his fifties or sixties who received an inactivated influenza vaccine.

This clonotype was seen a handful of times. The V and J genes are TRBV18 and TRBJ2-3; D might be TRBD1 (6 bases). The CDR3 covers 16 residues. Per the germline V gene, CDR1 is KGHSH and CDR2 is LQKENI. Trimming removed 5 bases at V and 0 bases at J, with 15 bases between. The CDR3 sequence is CASSVPGTRSTDTQYF. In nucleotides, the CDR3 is TGTGCCAGCTCAGTTCCCGGGACACGGAGCACAGATACGCAGTATTTT.

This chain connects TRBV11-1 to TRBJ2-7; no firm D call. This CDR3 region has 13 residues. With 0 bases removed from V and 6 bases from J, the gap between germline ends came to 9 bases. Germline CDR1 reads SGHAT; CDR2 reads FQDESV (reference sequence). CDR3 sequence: CASSLAFGGEQYF. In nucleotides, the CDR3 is TGTGCCAGCAGCTTAGCATTTGGCGGCGAGCAGTACTTC.

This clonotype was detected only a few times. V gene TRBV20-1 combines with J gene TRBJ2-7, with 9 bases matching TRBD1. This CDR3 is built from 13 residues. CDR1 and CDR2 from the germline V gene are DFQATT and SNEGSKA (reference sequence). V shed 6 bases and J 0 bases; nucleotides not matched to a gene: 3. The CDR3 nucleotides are TGCAGTGCATTGACAGGGGGCTCCTACGAGCAGTACTTC. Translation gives CSALTGGSYEQYF.

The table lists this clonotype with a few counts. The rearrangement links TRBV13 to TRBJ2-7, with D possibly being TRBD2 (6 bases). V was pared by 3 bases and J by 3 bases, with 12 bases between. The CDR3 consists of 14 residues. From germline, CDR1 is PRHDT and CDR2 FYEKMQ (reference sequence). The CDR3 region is CASSLGGVFYEQYF. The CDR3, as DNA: TGTGCCAGCAGCTTGGGGGGAGTTTTCTACGAGCAGTACTTC.

The CDR3: CASSLRSGGVYEQYF. CDR3 coding DNA: TGCGCCAGCAGCTTGAGATCAGGGGGCGTCTACGAGCAGTACTTC. The chain is built from TRBV5-1 and TRBJ2-7; TRBD1 matches at 8 bases. V lost 1 base, J lost 3 bases, and 6 bases stayed unmatched. Germline lookup yields CDR1 SGHRS and CDR2 YFSETQ. The CDR3 has 15 amino acids. The full variable domain, rest sourced from reference TRBV5-1 and TRBJ2-7, is KAGVTQTPRYLIKTRGQQVTLSCSPISGHRSVSWYQQTPGQGLQFLFEYFSETQRNKGNFPGRFSGRQFSNSRSEMNVSTLELGDSALYLCASSLRSGGVYEQYFGPGTRLTVT.

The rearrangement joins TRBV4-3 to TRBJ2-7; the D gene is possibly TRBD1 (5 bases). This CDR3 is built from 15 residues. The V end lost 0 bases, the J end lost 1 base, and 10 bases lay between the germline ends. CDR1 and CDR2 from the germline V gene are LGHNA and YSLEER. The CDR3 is CASSQDRQTSYEQYF. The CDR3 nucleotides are TGCGCCAGCAGCCAAGACAGACAGACATCCTACGAGCAGTACTTC.

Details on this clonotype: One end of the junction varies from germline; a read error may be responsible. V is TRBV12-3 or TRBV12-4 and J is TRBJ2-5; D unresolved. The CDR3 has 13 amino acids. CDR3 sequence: CASSLGFGETHYF. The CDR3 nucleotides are TGTGCCAGCAGTTTAGGGTTCGGAGAGACCCACTACTTC.

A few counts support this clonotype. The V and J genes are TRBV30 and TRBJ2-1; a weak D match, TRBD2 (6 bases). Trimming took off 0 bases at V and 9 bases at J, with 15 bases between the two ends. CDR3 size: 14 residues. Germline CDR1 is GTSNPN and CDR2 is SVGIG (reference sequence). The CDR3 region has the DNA TGTGCCTGGAGTGTACACGCGCGGGGAGCTGAGCAGTTCTTC. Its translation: CAWSVHARGAEQFF.

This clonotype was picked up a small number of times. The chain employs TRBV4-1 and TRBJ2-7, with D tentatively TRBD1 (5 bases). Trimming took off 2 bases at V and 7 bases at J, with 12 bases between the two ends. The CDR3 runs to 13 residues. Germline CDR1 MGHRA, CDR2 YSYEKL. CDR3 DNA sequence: TGCGCCAGCAGCCAAAGGGGAACCGGGGAGCAGTACTTC. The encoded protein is CASSQRGTGEQYF.

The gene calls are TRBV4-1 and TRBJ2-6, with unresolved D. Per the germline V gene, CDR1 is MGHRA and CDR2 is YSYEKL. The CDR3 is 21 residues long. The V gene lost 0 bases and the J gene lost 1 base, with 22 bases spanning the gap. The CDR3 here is CASSQEWFPGPGTSGANVLTF. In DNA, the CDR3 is TGCGCCAGCAGCCAAGAATGGTTCCCGGGCCCTGGTACTTCTGGGGCCAACGTCCTGACTTTC.

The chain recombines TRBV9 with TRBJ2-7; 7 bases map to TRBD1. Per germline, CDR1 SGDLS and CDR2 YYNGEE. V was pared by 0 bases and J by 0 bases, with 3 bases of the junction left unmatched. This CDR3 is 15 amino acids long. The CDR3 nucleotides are TGTGCCAGCAGCGTAGGACAGGGCCTCTCCTACGAGCAGTACTTC. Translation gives CASSVGQGLSYEQYF.

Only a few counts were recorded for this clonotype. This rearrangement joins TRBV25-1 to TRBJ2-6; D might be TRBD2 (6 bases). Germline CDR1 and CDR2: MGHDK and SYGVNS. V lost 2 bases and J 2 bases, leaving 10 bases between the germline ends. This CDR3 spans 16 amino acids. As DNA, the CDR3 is TGTGCCAGCAGTGAAGTCCGGGGGACTGGGGCCAACGTCCTGACTTTC. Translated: CASSEVRGTGANVLTF.

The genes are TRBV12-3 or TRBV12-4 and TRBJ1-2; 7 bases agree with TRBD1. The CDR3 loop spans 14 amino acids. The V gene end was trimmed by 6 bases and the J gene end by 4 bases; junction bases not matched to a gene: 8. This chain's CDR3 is CASRATGATYGYTF. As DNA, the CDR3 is TGTGCCAGCAGAGCCACAGGGGCGACCTATGGCTACACCTTC.